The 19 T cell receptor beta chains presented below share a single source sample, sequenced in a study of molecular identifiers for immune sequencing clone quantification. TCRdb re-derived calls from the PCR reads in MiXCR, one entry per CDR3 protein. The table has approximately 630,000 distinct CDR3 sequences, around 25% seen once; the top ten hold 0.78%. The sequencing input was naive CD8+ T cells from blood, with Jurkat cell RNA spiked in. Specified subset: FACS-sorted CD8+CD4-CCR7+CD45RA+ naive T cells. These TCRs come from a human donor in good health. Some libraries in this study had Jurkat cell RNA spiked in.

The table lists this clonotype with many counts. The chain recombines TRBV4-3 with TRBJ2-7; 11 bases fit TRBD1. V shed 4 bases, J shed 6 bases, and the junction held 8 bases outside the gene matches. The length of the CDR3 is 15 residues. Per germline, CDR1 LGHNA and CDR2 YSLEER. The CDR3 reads CASSLWTGGGVEQYF. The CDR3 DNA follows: TGCGCCAGCAGCCTTTGGACAGGGGGCGGTGTCGAGCAGTACTTC.

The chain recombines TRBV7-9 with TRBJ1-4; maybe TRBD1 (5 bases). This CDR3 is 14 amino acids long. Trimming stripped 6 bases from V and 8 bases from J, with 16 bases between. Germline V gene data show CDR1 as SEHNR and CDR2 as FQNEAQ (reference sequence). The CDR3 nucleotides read TGTGCCAGCAGGCCGGACAATTTGGGGGAAAAACTGTTTTTT. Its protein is CASRPDNLGEKLFF.

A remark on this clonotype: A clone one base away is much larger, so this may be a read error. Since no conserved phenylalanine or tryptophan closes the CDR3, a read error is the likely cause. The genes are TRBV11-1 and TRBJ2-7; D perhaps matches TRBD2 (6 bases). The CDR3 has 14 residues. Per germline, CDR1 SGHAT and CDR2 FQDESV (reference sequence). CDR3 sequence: CASSPDYASHEQYL. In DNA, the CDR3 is TGTGCCAGCAGCCCGGACTACGCCTCCCACGAGCAGTACCTC.

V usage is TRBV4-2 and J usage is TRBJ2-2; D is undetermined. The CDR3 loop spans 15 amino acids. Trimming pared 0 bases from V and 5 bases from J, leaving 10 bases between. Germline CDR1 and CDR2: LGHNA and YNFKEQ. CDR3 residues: CASSQEPGITGELFF. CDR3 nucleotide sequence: TGTGCCAGCAGCCAAGAACCAGGAATAACCGGGGAGCTGTTTTTT.

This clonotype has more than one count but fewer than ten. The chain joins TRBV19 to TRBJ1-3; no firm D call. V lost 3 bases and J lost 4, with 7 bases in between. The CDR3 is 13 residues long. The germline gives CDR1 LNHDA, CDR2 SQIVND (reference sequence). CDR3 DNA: TGTGCCAGTAGTATGGGCTCGGGAAACACCATATATTTT. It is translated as CASSMGSGNTIYF.

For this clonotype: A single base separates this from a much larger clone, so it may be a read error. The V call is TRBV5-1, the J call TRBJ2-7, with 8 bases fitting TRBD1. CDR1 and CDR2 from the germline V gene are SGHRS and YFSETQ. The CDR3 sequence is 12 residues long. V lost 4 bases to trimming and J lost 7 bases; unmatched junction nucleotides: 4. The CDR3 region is CASSLRDREQYF. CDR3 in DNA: TGCGCCAGCAGCCTTCGGGACAGGGAGCAGTACTTC.

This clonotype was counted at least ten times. CDR3 nucleotide sequence: TGTGCCACCAGTGATTCCGGACTAGCCGGGGAGCTGTTTTTT. This gives the protein CATSDSGLAGELFF. This chain uses TRBV24-1 with TRBJ2-2, with TRBD2 matching over 7 bases. After removal of 2 bases from V and 6 bases from J, the junction contained 2 bases not matched to a gene. The germline V gene encodes CDR1 KGHDR and CDR2 SFDVKD. The CDR3 has 14 residues.

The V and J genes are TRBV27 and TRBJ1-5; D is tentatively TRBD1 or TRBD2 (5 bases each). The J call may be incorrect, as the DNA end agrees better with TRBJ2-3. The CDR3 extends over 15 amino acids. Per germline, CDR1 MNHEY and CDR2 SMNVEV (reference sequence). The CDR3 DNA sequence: TGTGCCAGCAGTCCAGGGCGAGGGGTTATTCAGCCCCAGTATTTT. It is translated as CASSPGRGVIQPQYF.

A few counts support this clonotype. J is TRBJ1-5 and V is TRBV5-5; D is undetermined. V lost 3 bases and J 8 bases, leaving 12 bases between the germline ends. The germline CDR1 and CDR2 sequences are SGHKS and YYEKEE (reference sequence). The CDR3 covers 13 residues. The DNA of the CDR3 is TGTGCCAGCAGCTCCCTCCTGGAGGAGCCCCAGCATTTT. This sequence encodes CASSSLLEEPQHF.

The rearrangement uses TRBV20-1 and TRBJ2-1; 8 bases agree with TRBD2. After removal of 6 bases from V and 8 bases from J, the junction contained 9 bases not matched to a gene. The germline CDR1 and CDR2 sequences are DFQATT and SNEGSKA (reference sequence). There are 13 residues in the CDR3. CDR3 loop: CSAGREERDEQFF. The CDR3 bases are TGCAGTGCAGGGCGGGAGGAAAGGGATGAGCAGTTCTTC.

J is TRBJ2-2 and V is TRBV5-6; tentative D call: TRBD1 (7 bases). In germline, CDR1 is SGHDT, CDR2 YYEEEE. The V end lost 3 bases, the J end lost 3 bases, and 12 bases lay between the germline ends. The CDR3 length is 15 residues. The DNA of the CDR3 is TGTGCCAGCAGCTACACAGGGGACTACACCGGGGAGCTGTTTTTT. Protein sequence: CASSYTGDYTGELFF. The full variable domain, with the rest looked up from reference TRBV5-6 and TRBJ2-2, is DAGVTQSPTHLIKTRGQQVTLRCSPKSGHDTVSWYQQALGQGPQFIFQYYEEEERQRGNFPDRFSGHQFPNYSSELNVNALLLGDSALYLCASSYTGDYTGELFFGEGSRLTVL.

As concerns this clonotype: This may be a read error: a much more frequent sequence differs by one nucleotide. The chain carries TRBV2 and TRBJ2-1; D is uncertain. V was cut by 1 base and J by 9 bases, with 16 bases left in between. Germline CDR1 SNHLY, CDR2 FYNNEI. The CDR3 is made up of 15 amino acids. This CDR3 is CASSEGTSAPGEQFF. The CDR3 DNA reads TGTGCCAGCAGTGAAGGTACGAGCGCTCCAGGTGAGCAGTTCTTC.

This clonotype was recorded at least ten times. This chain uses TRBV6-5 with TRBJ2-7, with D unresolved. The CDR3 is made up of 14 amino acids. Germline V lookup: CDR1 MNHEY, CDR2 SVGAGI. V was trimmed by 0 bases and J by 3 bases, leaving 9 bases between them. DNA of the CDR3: TGTGCCAGCAGTTACTCCGGGCAGTTCTACGAGCAGTACTTC. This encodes CASSYSGQFYEQYF.

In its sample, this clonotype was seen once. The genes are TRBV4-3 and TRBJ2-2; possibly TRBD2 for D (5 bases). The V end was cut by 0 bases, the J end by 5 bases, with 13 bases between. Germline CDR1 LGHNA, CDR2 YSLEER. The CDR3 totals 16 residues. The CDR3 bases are TGCGCCAGCAGCCAAGATGGCCTAGCTTCGACCGGGGAGCTGTTTTTT. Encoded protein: CASSQDGLASTGELFF.

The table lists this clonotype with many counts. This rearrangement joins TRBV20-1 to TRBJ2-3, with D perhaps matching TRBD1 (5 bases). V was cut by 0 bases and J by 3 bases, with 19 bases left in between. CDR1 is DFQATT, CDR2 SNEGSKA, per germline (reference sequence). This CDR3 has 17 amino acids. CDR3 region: CSARDLEGARGTDTQYF. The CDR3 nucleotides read TGCAGTGCTAGAGATCTAGAAGGGGCACGAGGAACAGATACGCAGTATTTT.

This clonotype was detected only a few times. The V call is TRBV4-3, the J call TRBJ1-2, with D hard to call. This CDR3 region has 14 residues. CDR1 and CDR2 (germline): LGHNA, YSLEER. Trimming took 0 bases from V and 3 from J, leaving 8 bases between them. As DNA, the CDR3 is TGCGCCAGCAGCCAAGAAAGCTGGGACTATGGCTACACCTTC. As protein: CASSQESWDYGYTF.

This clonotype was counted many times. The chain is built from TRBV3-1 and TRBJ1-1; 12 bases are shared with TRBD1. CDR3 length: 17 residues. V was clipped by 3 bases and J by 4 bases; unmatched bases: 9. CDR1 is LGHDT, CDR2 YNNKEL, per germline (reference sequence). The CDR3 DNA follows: TGTGCCAGCAGCCAGGGGGACAGGGGGCGGGTTGGCACTGAAGCTTTCTTT. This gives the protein CASSQGDRGRVGTEAFF.

CDR3 nucleotides: TGTGCCAGCATCGAATCCGGGACAGGGAGTACCGGGGAGCTGTTTTTT. Encoded protein: CASIESGTGSTGELFF. J is TRBJ2-2 and V is TRBV27; 9 bases match TRBD1. V lost 7 bases to trimming and J lost 5 bases; unmatched junction nucleotides: 11. Germline CDR1 reads MNHEY; CDR2 reads SMNVEV (reference sequence). The CDR3 contains 16 residues.

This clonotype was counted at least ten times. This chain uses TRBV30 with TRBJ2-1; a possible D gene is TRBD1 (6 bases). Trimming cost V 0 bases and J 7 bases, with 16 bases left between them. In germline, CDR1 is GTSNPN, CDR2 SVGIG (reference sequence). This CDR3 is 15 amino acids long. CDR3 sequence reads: CAWSVGTTRLNEQFF. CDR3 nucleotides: TGTGCCTGGAGTGTCGGGACAACAAGGTTAAATGAGCAGTTCTTC.